This T cell receptor (beta chain) stems from a study of vaccination and CD4 T cells after COVID-19. About the research overall: Overlapping peptides of the spike proteins of SARS-CoV-2, HCoV-NL63, HCoV-OC43 and HCoV-229E were used for cell stimulation. The study's findings and limits: The study found that a median approximately 84% of reactive clones in convalescent patients appeared only post-vaccination.

As for treatment: 10-day PBMC culture with coronavirus spike peptide pools or control peptides (ViraFEST assay). CD4+ T lymphocytes from the unexposed donor were collected before the COVID-19 pandemic (2011-2018). IL-2 (roughly 10 IU/ml) and peptide pools (approximately 9.7 ug/ml) were added to cultures of approximately 2 million PBMCs per well. CDR1 and CDR2 from the germline V gene are DFQATT and SNEGSKA (reference sequence). CDR3 length equals 16 residues. As for this clonotype: Its target is not known.

With the Oncomine TCR Beta short-read assay, DNA from cultured CD4+ T cells was sequenced. The template was genomic DNA from cultured CD4+ T cells. TCRdb reprocessed the PCR reads with MiXCR, giving one entry per CDR3 protein. In the table there are 9,000 to 13,000 distinct CDR3 sequences, about 30% of which are singletons. The chain joins TRBV20-1 to TRBJ1-1; no firm D call. Sequencing input: CD4+ T cells from blood, cultured in vitro. The TCR sequence derives from a human donor in good health. Written as DNA, the CDR3 is TGCAGCATGCATGGAGGTGGACCGGCGGAAAACACTGAAGCTTTCTTT. Translated: CSMHGGGPAENTEAFF.